The 30 T cell receptor beta chains given below trace back to one sample, sequenced in a study of blood T cell repertoires in COVID-19. The protocol was immunoSEQ multiplex PCR, while the TCRdb copy is restricted to in-frame clones and leaves out a portion. The sample contains 160,000 or so clones, about four fifths of which appear only once. Source material: peripheral blood. The source is a woman older than 75 with acute or convalescent COVID-19.

The CDR3 protein is CASSEILAGTYNEQFF. CDR3 bases: TGTGCCAGCAGTGAGATACTAGCGGGGACCTACAATGAGCAGTTCTTC. The chain joins TRBV2 to TRBJ2-1; 10 nucleotides match TRBD2. V gave up 3 bases and J gave up 2 bases; unmatched junction bases: 4. This CDR3 is 16 amino acids long. The germline gives CDR1 SNHLY, CDR2 FYNNEI. Combining the CDR3 with reference TRBV2 and TRBJ2-1 gives the whole variable domain EPEVTQTPSHQVTQMGQEVILRCVPISNHLYFYWYRQILGQKVEFLVSFYNNEISEKSEIFDDQFSVERPDGSNFTLKIRSTKLEDSAMYFCASSEILAGTYNEQFFGPGTRLTVL.

This clone was seen a few times. The V gene is TRBV4-1, the J gene TRBJ1-2, with TRBD1 identical over 10 bases. Germline CDR1 is MGHRA and CDR2 is YSYEKL. The CDR3 is 20 residues long. Losses at the gene ends were 4 bases for V and 8 bases for J; bases not matched to a gene: 25. CDR3 protein: CASSPGTGALIGRASGGYTF. The CDR3, as DNA: TGCGCCAGCAGCCCGGGGACAGGGGCGCTAATAGGGAGGGCTAGCGGGGGCTACACCTTC.

The rearrangement links TRBV28 to TRBJ1-5; the D gene is possibly TRBD1 (5 bases). This CDR3 spans 14 amino acids. The V gene's germline CDR1 is MDHEN and CDR2 SYDVKM. Trimming took off 6 bases at V and 5 bases at J, with 14 bases between the two ends. The CDR3 protein is CASSTAAGDQPQHF. For the CDR3, the DNA is TGTGCCAGCAGCACCGCGGCGGGGGATCAGCCCCAGCATTTT.

The chain has TRBV5-1 and TRBJ2-2, with 11 bases that match TRBD2. The V segment lost 4 bases and the J segment 0 bases; nucleotides outside the gene matches: 5. The CDR3 sequence is 17 residues long. Germline V gene sequence: CDR1 SGHRS, CDR2 YFSETQ. The CDR3 region has the DNA TGCGCCAGCAGCCCACTAGCGGGAGTTTCGAACACCGGGGAGCTGTTTTTT. Translation: CASSPLAGVSNTGELFF.

The chain has TRBV10-2 and TRBJ2-1, with 11 bases that match TRBD2. The J segment lost 6 bases and the V segment lost 7 bases, leaving 5 bases of the junction unmatched. Per germline, CDR1 WSHSY and CDR2 SAAADI. The CDR3 has 14 amino acids. The CDR3 nucleotides read TGCGCCAGCAAACCGGGACTAGCGGTCAATGAGCAGTTCTTC. This sequence encodes CASKPGLAVNEQFF.

J is TRBJ2-1 and V is TRBV9, with 11 nucleotides matching TRBD1. V was clipped by 4 bases and J by 5 bases; unmatched bases: 11. The germline V gene encodes CDR1 SGDLS and CDR2 YYNGEE. This CDR3 region has 17 residues. Written as DNA, the CDR3 is TGTGCCAGCAGCCCTCCATCGGGACAGGGGGACCACAATGAGCAGTTCTTC. It encodes CASSPPSGQGDHNEQFF.

V usage is TRBV28 and J usage is TRBJ2-5; 15 positions agree with TRBD2. V was clipped by 8 bases and J by 5 bases; unmatched bases: 6. Germline V gene lookup returns CDR1 MDHEN and CDR2 SYDVKM. The CDR3 runs 15 residues. The CDR3 spells CASRTSGRARETQYF. Here the CDR3 DNA reads TGTGCCAGCCGGACTAGCGGGAGGGCCAGGGAGACCCAGTACTTC.

V is TRBV21-1 and J is TRBJ2-7; no DNA check was done on the table's D call, TRBD1. TRBV21-1 is a pseudogene locus. This CDR3 has 13 amino acids. The CDR3, as DNA: TGTGCCAGCAGCAAAGTCAAAGGGGGCGAGCAGTACTTC. It yields the protein CASSKVKGGEQYF.

The chain combines TRBV28 with TRBJ2-7; D might be TRBD1 (6 bases). V lost 9 bases, J lost 2 bases, and 14 bases lay in between. The germline CDR1 and CDR2 sequences are MDHEN and SYDVKM. This CDR3 has 13 amino acids. CDR3 sequence: CASITGPPYEQYF. As DNA, the CDR3 is TGTGCCAGTATCACAGGGCCCCCCTACGAGCAGTACTTC.

The chain is built from TRBV16 and TRBJ1-5; D is possibly TRBD1 (6 bases). This CDR3 spans 15 amino acids. Between the trimmed V and J ends, which lost 2 bases and 2 bases, there was a span of 10 bases. CDR1 is KGHSY and CDR2 is FQNENV in the germline V gene. The CDR3 DNA is TGTGCCAGCAGCCAAGGGACAATTGGCAATCAGCCCCAGCATTTT. Its protein product is CASSQGTIGNQPQHF.

The chain is built from TRBV28 and TRBJ1-2; no clear D. Trimming stripped 3 bases from V and 1 base from J, with 15 bases between. This CDR3 is built from 16 residues. CDR1 MDHEN and CDR2 SYDVKM come from the germline V gene. CDR3 coding DNA: TGTGCCAGCAGTTTGAGGGTCGGGGTTGGTAACTATGGCTACACCTTC. Translated: CASSLRVGVGNYGYTF.

The J gene is TRBJ1-1, the V gene TRBV28, with a weak D call TRBD1 (6 bases). The CDR3 has 12 amino acids. CDR1 and CDR2 from the germline V gene are MDHEN and SYDVKM. Trimming took 5 bases from V and 10 from J, leaving 14 bases between them. As DNA, the CDR3 is TGTGCCAGCAGTACTCAGGGGCGGCGAGCTTTCTTT. It encodes CASSTQGRRAFF.

This clone was found many times. The chain has TRBV5-1 and TRBJ1-1; 10 nucleotides agree with TRBD1. CDR3 length: 15 amino acids. CDR1 is SGHRS and CDR2 is YFSETQ in the germline V gene. Unmatched junction bases numbered 5, after V lost 1 base and J lost 5 bases. The CDR3: CASSLRTGGITEAFF. The CDR3 nucleotides are TGCGCCAGCAGCTTGAGGACAGGGGGAATAACTGAAGCTTTCTTT.

This clone showed up just once. This rearrangement joins TRBV5-1 to TRBJ2-1, with 8 bases matching TRBD2. J was trimmed by 4 bases and V by 0 bases; bases with no gene match: 3. The CDR3 spans 15 residues. The germline CDR1 and CDR2 sequences are SGHRS and YFSETQ. This CDR3 is CASSLVAGGYNEQFF. The CDR3, as DNA: TGCGCCAGCAGCTTGGTGGCGGGGGGTTACAATGAGCAGTTCTTC.

V is TRBV6-5 and J is TRBJ1-2, with D unresolved. CDR3 length equals 14 residues. With 8 bases removed from V and 0 bases from J, the gap between germline ends came to 13 bases. The V gene's germline CDR1 is MNHEY and CDR2 SVGAGI. The CDR3 DNA reads as TGTGCCAGCGGGGAGTCATACTCTAACTATGGCTACACCTTC. Its translation is CASGESYSNYGYTF.

This clone came up once. The chain joins TRBV20-1 to TRBJ1-1, with no clear D. The germline gives CDR1 DFQATT, CDR2 SNEGSKA (reference sequence). This CDR3 is 14 amino acids long. Between the trimmed V and J ends, which lost 3 bases and 0 bases, there was a span of 11 bases. The CDR3 DNA reads as TGCAGTGCTAGTAAAAGCCCCATGAACACTGAAGCTTTCTTT. This sequence encodes CSASKSPMNTEAFF.

The gene calls are TRBV10-1 and TRBJ1-1; possible D gene TRBD1, 5 bases. The ends were cut back, 5 bases at V and 0 bases at J, with 13 bases in the middle. The CDR3 has 15 residues. Germline V gene data show CDR1 as WNHNN and CDR2 as SYGVQD (reference sequence). The CDR3 DNA reads TGCGCCAGCAGTCCCCCGGGACTCATGAACACTGAAGCTTTCTTT. Translated: CASSPPGLMNTEAFF.

In regard to this clone: Relative to the germline gene, one junction end is altered; a read error may explain this. The chain has TRBV6-5 and TRBJ2-4; 10 nucleotides align to TRBD1. The CDR3 runs 13 residues. Germline values: CDR1 MNHEY, CDR2 SVGAGI. CDR3 nucleotide sequence: TGTGCCAGCAGTTACTACCGGGGACAGGGGTACATCTTC. Amino acids: CASSYYRGQGYIF.

V gene TRBV10-2 combines with J gene TRBJ1-5; 9 bases fit TRBD1. Trimming removed 3 bases from V and 6 bases from J; junction bases left unmatched: 3. The length of the CDR3 is 14 residues. CDR1 is WSHSY, CDR2 SAAADI, per germline. CDR3: CASSDSDRGQPQHF. The CDR3 nucleotides are TGCGCCAGCAGTGATTCGGACAGGGGTCAGCCCCAGCATTTT.

This clone showed up just a few times. The chain combines TRBV4-2 with TRBJ2-1, with 9 bases that match TRBD2. The length of the CDR3 is 15 residues. The J segment lost 7 bases and the V segment lost 2 bases, leaving 6 bases of the junction unmatched. Per germline, CDR1 LGHNA and CDR2 YNFKEQ. The CDR3 coding sequence is TGTGCCAGCAGCCAATTAGCGGGGGCCCCAAATGAGCAGTTCTTC. Its translation: CASSQLAGAPNEQFF.

This chain links TRBV11-3 with TRBJ2-7, with D unclear. The CDR3 is made up of 13 amino acids. V lost 6 bases and J 0 bases, leaving 9 bases between the germline ends. Germline CDR1 reads SGHNT; CDR2 reads YENEEA. CDR3 sequence reads: CASSPPGSYEQYF. In DNA form, the CDR3 reads TGTGCCAGCAGTCCCCCGGGCTCCTACGAGCAGTACTTC.

The genes are TRBV11-2 and TRBJ2-7; the D gene is possibly TRBD1 (5 bases). The germline V gene has CDR1 SGHAT and CDR2 FQNNGV. This CDR3 spans 12 amino acids. V was clipped by 3 bases and J by 5 bases, with 8 bases between them. The CDR3 DNA follows: TGTGCCAGCAGCTTTCCAGGGCACGAGCAGTACTTC. Protein sequence: CASSFPGHEQYF.

This clone was seen once. The chain couples TRBV6-5 to TRBJ1-4; the D gene is possibly TRBD1 (5 bases). CDR1 and CDR2 from the germline V gene are MNHEY and SVGAGI. This CDR3 has 13 amino acids. Trimming took 0 bases from V and 11 from J, leaving 10 bases between them. CDR3 DNA sequence: TGTGCCAGCAGTTACTCCTCAGGGACTAAACTGTTTTTT. It yields the protein CASSYSSGTKLFF.

The CDR3 here is CATPRERADYYEQYF. The CDR3 DNA reads as TGTGCCACGCCGCGGGAACGGGCAGATTACTACGAGCAGTACTTC. The V gene is TRBV24-1, the J gene TRBJ2-7; the D gene is possibly TRBD2 (6 bases). The CDR3 contains 15 residues. Trimming pared 10 bases from V and 3 bases from J, leaving 21 bases between. Germline assignment: CDR1 KGHDR and CDR2 SFDVKD.

The rearrangement uses TRBV6-5 and TRBJ2-7; possibly TRBD2 for D (5 bases). Germline CDR1 reads MNHEY; CDR2 reads SVGAGI. V was pared by 5 bases and J by 5 bases, with 13 bases between. The CDR3 is made up of 13 amino acids. CDR3 coding DNA: TGTGCCAGCAGTCCGTCCCGGGGTCACGAGCAGTACTTC. Its protein product is CASSPSRGHEQYF.

This chain uses TRBV6-5 with TRBJ1-1; 7 bases are a match to TRBD1. V was clipped by 7 bases and J by 4 bases; unmatched bases: 9. From germline, CDR1 is MNHEY and CDR2 SVGAGI. The CDR3 contains 14 residues. For the CDR3, the DNA is TGTGCCAGCATGAAGGAAGGGGGCGTCACTGAAGCTTTCTTT. It encodes CASMKEGGVTEAFF.

This chain connects TRBV15 to TRBJ1-1; possible D gene TRBD1, 6 bases. Trimming left V 3 bases short and J 2 bases short, with 22 bases between. This CDR3 comprises 18 residues. Germline CDR1 is LNHNV and CDR2 is YYDKDF (reference sequence). CDR3 region: CATSRGLGQGSSNTEAFF. CDR3 bases: TGTGCCACCAGCAGGGGCCTGGGGCAGGGGAGTAGCAACACTGAAGCTTTCTTT.

This clone was counted between two and nine times. The chain couples TRBV27 to TRBJ2-7; TRBD2 aligns across 11 bases. With 2 bases clipped from V and 1 base from J, the junction kept 1 base outside the gene matches. The CDR3 sequence is 15 residues long. Germline assignment: CDR1 MNHEY and CDR2 SMNVEV (reference sequence). The CDR3 is CASSLGTSGSYEQYF. The CDR3 nucleotides are TGTGCCAGCAGTTTAGGGACTAGCGGTTCCTACGAGCAGTACTTC.

Here the CDR3 DNA reads TGTGCCAGCAGTTACTCGAAGGTGGGCCAATCAACGTTCTTC. Amino acids: CASSYSKVGQSTFF. This rearrangement joins TRBV6-5 to TRBJ2-1; D is unclear. This CDR3 has 14 amino acids. Trimming cost V 0 bases and J 15 bases, with 18 bases left between them. CDR1 is MNHEY, CDR2 SVGAGI, per germline.

This chain links TRBV7-2 with TRBJ1-5, with D perhaps TRBD1 (5 bases). The V end lost 2 bases, the J end lost 8 bases, and 10 bases lay between the germline ends. The CDR3 extends over 13 amino acids. Germline CDR1 and CDR2: SGHTA and FQGNSA. The CDR3 region has the DNA TGTGCCAGCAGCTTATCAAGACAGAAGCCCCAGCATTTT. It translates to CASSLSRQKPQHF.